Sequencing of this TCR beta chain was carried out in a study of preoperative IRX-2 immunotherapy in early breast cancer. Sequencing was performed with immunoSEQ multiplex PCR; in TCRdb, only in-frame clones are kept and a portion is missing. The table records 95,000 to 100,000 clones, about nine tenths of them present only once. The sample's treatment: preoperative locoregional IRX-2 cytokine immunotherapy. Preoperative locoregional IRX-2 cytokine immunotherapy was tested in the phase Ib source study. The TCR comes from a human donor with breast cancer. The source material was tumor tissue, sampled after IRX-2 immunotherapy.

The CDR3 nucleotides read TGTGCCAGCAGTTACCCGAGGACAGGGACTAGCACAGATACGCAGTATTTT. Its protein product is CASSYPRTGTSTDTQYF. The V gene is TRBV6-8, the J gene TRBJ2-3; 8 nucleotides match TRBD1. This CDR3 is 17 amino acids long. Trimming cost V 2 bases and J 0 bases; bases outside gene matches: 7. CDR1 MNHGY and CDR2 SAAAGT come from the germline V gene.